This TCR beta chain was captured in a study of cytomegalovirus exposure and HLA in healthy donors. Findings and limits, study-wide: Upon later analysis, HLA-associated TCR beta chains proved more clonally expanded than other, equally common chains. From TCR beta sequences, most subjects' HLA-A and HLA-B alleles were reportedly predicted accurately.

From germline, CDR1 is SGHNT and CDR2 YENEEA. The trim removed 4 bases at V and 6 bases at J, leaving 10 bases unmatched. The CDR3 is 16 residues long. Primers: 60 Vbeta forward and 13 Jbeta reverse. Some clones are missing from TCRdb's copy, which holds only in-frame ones; the method was immunoSEQ multiplex PCR. Of 110,000 to 150,000 clones in the sample, around 80% are singletons; the top ten hold roughly 3.4%. Of note for this clone: Its antigen is currently unknown.

The rearrangement links TRBV11-3 to TRBJ2-1; 9 bases are shared with TRBD2. Sequencing input: PBMCs. This TCR was recovered from a young man in good health and CMV-seropositive. The CDR3 bases are TGTGCCAGCAGCTCTCATAGCGGGAGCGGGCTCAATGAGCAGTTCTTC. Its protein product is CASSSHSGSGLNEQFF. Full variable domain (outside the CDR3, taken from reference TRBV11-3 and TRBJ2-1): EAGVVQSPRYKIIEKKQPVAFWCNPISGHNTLYWYLQNLGQGPELLIRYENEEAVDDSQLPKDRFSAERLKGVDSTLKIQPAELGDSAVYLCASSSHSGSGLNEQFFGPGTRLTVL.